Many counts were recorded for the clone carrying this T cell receptor beta chain. Its antigen is unidentified. The data were taken from a study of CD8 T cells in ankylosing spondylitis. Broader study findings: What seemed typical of ankylosing spondylitis blood was a TCR beta motif built from roughly eight highly homologous variants. Past studies reported some motif variants in reactive arthritis synovial fluid and blood. Clones linked to disease were reported to show significant enrichment in matched ankylosing spondylitis synovial fluid.

With molecular barcodes, quantitative 5'-RACE was used to make the TCR beta libraries. One entry per CDR3 protein results from TCRdb running MiXCR on the 5' RACE reads. Here the sample spans about 210,000 distinct CDR3 sequences, 6% to 8% being singletons. CDR1 is SQVTM, CDR2 ANQGSEA, per germline. CDR3 length: 14 amino acids. V was shortened by 6 bases and J by 1 base, with 15 bases between the two germline ends. Source material: blood, either unsorted or a sorted T cell fraction (not recorded which). J is TRBJ1-2 and V is TRBV29-1; perhaps TRBD1 as D (5 bases). This receptor was identified in a male donor with ankylosing spondylitis. The CDR3 region has the DNA TGCAGCGTGGGACCCCGTGGGGGTAACTATGGCTACACCTTC. Translating gives CSVGPRGGNYGYTF.